This T cell receptor beta chain was documented in a study of blood T cell repertoires in COVID-19. About the research overall: Donors in the United States, Italy and Spain gave samples during acute or convalescent COVID-19.

In the original processing: By means of reference gene primer amplification, nucleated cell counts were estimated. Repertoires were generated with immunoSEQ multiplex PCR, while TCRdb's copy carries only in-frame clones and drops some. That table is the source of V, J and clone size, and D and trimming were worked out from the DNA. The sample carries about 50,000 clones, about 78% recorded once. Participants, about 18 to 90 years old, spanned around 25 US areas. Grouping used clinical history reported by participants in a survey and questionnaire. This receptor was taken from a woman aged 50 to 65 with acute COVID-19. The sequenced sample was PBMCs or T cells enriched from blood (not recorded which).

CDR3 sequence: CASSKGRQRDYGYTF. CDR3 DNA: TGTGCCAGTAGTAAGGGGAGGCAGCGGGACTATGGCTACACCTTC. The rearrangement links TRBV19 to TRBJ1-2, with D possibly being TRBD1 (5 bases). The CDR3 loop spans 15 amino acids. CDR1 and CDR2 (germline): LNHDA, SQIVND (reference sequence). Trimming removed 4 bases from V and 3 bases from J, with 15 bases in between.